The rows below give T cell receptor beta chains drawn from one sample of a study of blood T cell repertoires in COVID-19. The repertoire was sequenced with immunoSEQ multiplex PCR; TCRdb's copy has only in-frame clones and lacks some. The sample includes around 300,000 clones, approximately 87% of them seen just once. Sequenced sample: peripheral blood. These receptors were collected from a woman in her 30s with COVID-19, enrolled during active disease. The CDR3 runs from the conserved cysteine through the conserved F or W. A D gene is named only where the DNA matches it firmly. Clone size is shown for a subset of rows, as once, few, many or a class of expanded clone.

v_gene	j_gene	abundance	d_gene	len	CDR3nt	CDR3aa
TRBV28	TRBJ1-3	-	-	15	TGTGCCAGCAGTTTGGGACTCCTCTCTGGAAACACCATATATTTT	CASSLGLLSGNTIYF
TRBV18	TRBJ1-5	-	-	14	TGTGCCAGCTCTCAGGGGCCCCTCAATCAGCCCCAGCATTTT	CASSQGPLNQPQHF
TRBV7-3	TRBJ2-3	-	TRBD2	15	TGTGCCAGCAGCTCCGGGACTACCCTCACAGATACGCAGTATTTT	CASSSGTTLTDTQYF
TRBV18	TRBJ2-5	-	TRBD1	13	TGTGCCAGCTCAAGGGGGCAGAAAGAGACCCAGTACTTC	CASSRGQKETQYF
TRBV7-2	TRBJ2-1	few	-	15	TGTGCCAGCAGCCCTGGTGGGCGCTCCTACAATGAGCAGTTCTTC	CASSPGGRSYNEQFF
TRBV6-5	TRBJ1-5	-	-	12	TGTGCCAGCAGTATCTCAGAGGGGGCCCAGCATTTT	CASSISEGAQHF
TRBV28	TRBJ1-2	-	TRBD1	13	TGTGCCAGCAGTCGGGACAGGTCCTATGGCTACACCTTC	CASSRDRSYGYTF
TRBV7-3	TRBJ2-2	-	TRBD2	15	TGTGCCAGCAGCCCGGGACTAGCGGACACCGGGGAGCTGTTTTTT	CASSPGLADTGELFF
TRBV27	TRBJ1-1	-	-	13	TGTGCCAGCAGTTGGACCGTTTGGGGCTCGGCTTTCTTT	CASSWTVWGSAFF
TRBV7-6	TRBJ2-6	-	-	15	TGTGCCAGCAGCCGACAAACCCCTGGGGCCAACGTCCTGACTTTC	CASSRQTPGANVLTF
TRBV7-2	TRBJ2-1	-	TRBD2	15	TGTGCCAGCAGACAGGGACTAGCTAGAGGCAATGAGCAGTTCTTC	CASRQGLARGNEQFF
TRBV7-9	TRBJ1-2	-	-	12	TGTGCCAGCAGCTTAGTCGTGACTCCGGGTTTGTTC	CASSLVVTPGLF
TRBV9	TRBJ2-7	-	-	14	TGTGCCAGCAGCGTATCAACCTCAGGCCCCGAGCAGTACTTC	CASSVSTSGPEQYF
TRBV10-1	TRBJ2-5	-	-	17	TGCGCCAGCAGTGAATCACAGGGTCGGGGCTTCCAAGAGACCCAGTACTTC	CASSESQGRGFQETQYF
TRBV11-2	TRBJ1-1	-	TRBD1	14	TGTGCCAGCAGCCCACAGGGACAGTCGTTTTCAGCTTTCTTT	CASSPQGQSFSAFF
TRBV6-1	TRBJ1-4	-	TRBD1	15	TGTGCCAGCAGTCCTGGGACAGCGAGTAATGAAAAACTGTTTTTT	CASSPGTASNEKLFF
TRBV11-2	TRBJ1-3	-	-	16	TGTGCCAGCAGCTTAGGGGTCAGGGGAACTGGAAACACCATATATTTT	CASSLGVRGTGNTIYF
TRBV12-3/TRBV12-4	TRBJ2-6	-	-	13	TGTGCCAGCAGTCTTAGTGTAGCCAACGTCCTGACTTTC	CASSLSVANVLTF
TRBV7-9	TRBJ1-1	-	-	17	TGTGCCAGCAGCCCCCCACGAGCGGACAGATTTCTTCCTGAAGCTTTCTTT	CASSPPRADRFLPEAFF
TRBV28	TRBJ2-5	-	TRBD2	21	TGTGCCAGCAGCCCTAGGACAGCCGGGACTAGCGGGAGGGCCAATCCAAAGACCCAGTACTTC	CASSPRTAGTSGRANPKTQYF
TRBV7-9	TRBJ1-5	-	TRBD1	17	TGTGCCAGCAGCTTAGTCGACAGGGCCCTAAGCAATCAGCCCCAGCATTTT	CASSLVDRALSNQPQHF
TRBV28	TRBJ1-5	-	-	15	TGTGCCAGCACTTATCTTAGAGGGTCGAATCAGCCCCAGCATTTT	CASTYLRGSNQPQHF
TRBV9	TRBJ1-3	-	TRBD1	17	TGTGCCAGCAGCTACCGGGACAGGGGGCGAGGTGGAAACACCATATATTTT	CASSYRDRGRGGNTIYF
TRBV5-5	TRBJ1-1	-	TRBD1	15	TGTGCCAGCAGCGACGGGACAGGGCCGAACACTGAAGCTTTCTTT	CASSDGTGPNTEAFF
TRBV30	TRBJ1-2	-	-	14	TGTGCCTGGGGGACGGAGTTAGCTAACTATGGCTACACCTTC	CAWGTELANYGYTF
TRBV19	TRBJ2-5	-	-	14	TGTGCCAGTAGGTCGACAGGTGGTGGAGAGACCCAGTACTTC	CASRSTGGGETQYF
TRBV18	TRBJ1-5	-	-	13	TGTGCCAGCTCACCAGGGACTCAACAGCCCCAGCATTTT	CASSPGTQQPQHF
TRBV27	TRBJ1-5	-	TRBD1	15	TGTGCCAGCAGTTTGACAGGGTATTCCAATCAGCCCCAGCATTTT	CASSLTGYSNQPQHF
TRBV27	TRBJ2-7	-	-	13	TGTGCCAGCAGTTTAGGAGGGCCCGACGAGCAGTACTTC	CASSLGGPDEQYF
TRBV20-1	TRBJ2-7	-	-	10	TGCAGTGCTACCGGGTACGAGCAGTACTTC	CSATGYEQYF
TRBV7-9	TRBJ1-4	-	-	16	TGTGCCAGCAGCTTAGGGCAGGGGATTACTTCTGAAAAACTGTTTTTT	CASSLGQGITSEKLFF
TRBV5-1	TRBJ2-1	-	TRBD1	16	TGCGCCAGCAGCTCCCGGACAGGGGCCGACTACAATGAGCAGTTCTTC	CASSSRTGADYNEQFF
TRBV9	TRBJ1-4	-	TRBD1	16	TGTGCCAGCAGCGTAGGAACCGGGACAGGGGATGAAAAACTGTTTTTT	CASSVGTGTGDEKLFF
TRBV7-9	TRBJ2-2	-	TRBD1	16	TGTGCCAGCAGCTTGATTGGGACAGTGAACACCGGGGAGCTGTTTTTT	CASSLIGTVNTGELFF
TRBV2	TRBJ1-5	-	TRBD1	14	TGTGCCAGCAGTGCCGGGACAGGGTTTCAGCCCCAGCATTTT	CASSAGTGFQPQHF
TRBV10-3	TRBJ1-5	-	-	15	TGTGCCATCAGTGAGACAAGGGGCGGCAATCAGCCCCAGCATTTT	CAISETRGGNQPQHF
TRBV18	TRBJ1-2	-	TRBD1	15	TGTGCCAGCTCACCACGGGACAGGGAGGGACATGGCTACACCTTC	CASSPRDREGHGYTF
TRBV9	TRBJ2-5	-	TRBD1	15	TGTGCCAGCAGCGTAGCCGGGACAGGCCAAGAGACCCAGTACTTC	CASSVAGTGQETQYF
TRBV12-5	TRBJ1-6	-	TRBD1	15	TGTGCTAGTGGTTCCGGGACAGCTACAAATTCACCCCTCCACTTT	CASGSGTATNSPLHF
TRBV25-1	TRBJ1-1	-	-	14	TGTGCCAGCAGGAAAACAGGGATGAACACTGAAGCTTTCTTT	CASRKTGMNTEAFF
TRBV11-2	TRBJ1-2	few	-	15	TGTGCCAGCAGAGCAGCGTCGGGCGGGAACTATGGCTACACCTTC	CASRAASGGNYGYTF
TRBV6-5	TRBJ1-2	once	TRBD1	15	TGTGCCAGCACTCCAGGACAGGGAAGAATCTATGGCTACACCTTC	CASTPGQGRIYGYTF
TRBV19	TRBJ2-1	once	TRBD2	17	TGTGCCAGTAGTATAGATCCTAGCGGTAGCTCCTACAATGAGCAGTTCTTC	CASSIDPSGSSYNEQFF
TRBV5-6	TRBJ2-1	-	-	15	TGTGCCAGCAGCTTGGGTCGGATACAGGGCAATGAGCAGTTCTTC	CASSLGRIQGNEQFF
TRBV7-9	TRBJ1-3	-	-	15	TGTGCCAGCAGCCACACAGGCGGCTCTGGAAACACCATATATTTT	CASSHTGGSGNTIYF
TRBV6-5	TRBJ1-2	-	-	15	TGTGCCAGCAGTTACTCGACACCTTTTAACTATGGCTACACCTTC	CASSYSTPFNYGYTF
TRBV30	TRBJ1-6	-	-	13	TGTGCCTGGAGTTCGACGGGTTATTCACCCCTCCACTTT	CAWSSTGYSPLHF
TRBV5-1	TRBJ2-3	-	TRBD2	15	TGCGCCAGCAGCTTGGTGGCGGGAGGAGGGGATACGCAGTATTTT	CASSLVAGGGDTQYF
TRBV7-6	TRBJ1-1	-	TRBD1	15	TGTGCCAGCAGCTTGTCAACAGGGGGTACCACTGAAGCTTTCTTT	CASSLSTGGTTEAFF
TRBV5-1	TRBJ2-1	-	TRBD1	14	TGCGCCAGCAGCTTGTCAGGGGGTGTCATGCTGCAGTTCTTC	CASSLSGGVMLQFF
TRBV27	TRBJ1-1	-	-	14	TGTGCCAGCAGTTTACGAGTCGGGAACACTGAAGCTTTCTTT	CASSLRVGNTEAFF
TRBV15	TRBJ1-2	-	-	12	TGTGCCACCAGCGACCGGCGGGGGGGCTACACCTTC	CATSDRRGGYTF